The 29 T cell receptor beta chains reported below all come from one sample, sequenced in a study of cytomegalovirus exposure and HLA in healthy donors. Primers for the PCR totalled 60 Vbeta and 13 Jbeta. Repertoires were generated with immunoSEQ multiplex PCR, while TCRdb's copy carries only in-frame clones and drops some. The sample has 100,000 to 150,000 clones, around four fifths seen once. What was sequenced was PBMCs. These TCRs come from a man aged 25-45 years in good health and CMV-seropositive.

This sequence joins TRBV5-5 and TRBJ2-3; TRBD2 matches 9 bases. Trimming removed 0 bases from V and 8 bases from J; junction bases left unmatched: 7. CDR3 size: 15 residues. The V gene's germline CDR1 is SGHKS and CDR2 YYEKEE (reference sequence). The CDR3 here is CASSLGSSGTGTQYF. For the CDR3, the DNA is TGTGCCAGCAGCTTGGGTTCTAGCGGGACGGGTACGCAGTATTTT. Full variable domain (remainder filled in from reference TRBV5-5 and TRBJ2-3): DAGVTQSPTHLIKTRGQQVTLRCSPISGHKSVSWYQQVLGQGPQFIFQYYEKEERGRGNFPDRFSARQFPNYSSELNVNALLLGDSALYLCASSLGSSGTGTQYFGPGTRLTVL.

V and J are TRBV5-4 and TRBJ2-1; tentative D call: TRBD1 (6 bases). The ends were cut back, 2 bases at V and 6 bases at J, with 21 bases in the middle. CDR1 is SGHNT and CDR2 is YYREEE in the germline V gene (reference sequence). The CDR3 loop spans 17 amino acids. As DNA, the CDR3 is TGTGCCAGCAGCTTTATGGGGGCGGCACTAACCGGCAATGAGCAGTTCTTC. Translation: CASSFMGAALTGNEQFF.

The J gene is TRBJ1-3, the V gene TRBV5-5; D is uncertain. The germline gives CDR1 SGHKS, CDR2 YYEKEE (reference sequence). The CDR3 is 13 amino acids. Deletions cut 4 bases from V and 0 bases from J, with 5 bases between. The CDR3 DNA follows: TGTGCCAGCAGCCCCAACTCTGGAAACACCATATATTTT. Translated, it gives CASSPNSGNTIYF.

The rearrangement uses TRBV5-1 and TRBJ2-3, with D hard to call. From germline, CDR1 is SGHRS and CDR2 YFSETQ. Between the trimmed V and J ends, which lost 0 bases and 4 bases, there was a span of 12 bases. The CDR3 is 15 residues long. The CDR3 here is CASSLGATPADTQYF. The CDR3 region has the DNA TGCGCCAGCAGCTTGGGGGCTACCCCTGCAGATACGCAGTATTTT.

This chain's CDR3 is CASSLTGYEQYF. In DNA, the CDR3 is TGTGCCAGCAGTTTAACAGGCTACGAGCAGTACTTC. The genes are TRBV27 and TRBJ2-7, with D possibly matching TRBD1 (5 bases). Trimming took 2 bases from V and 3 from J, leaving 5 bases between them. CDR1 is MNHEY, CDR2 SMNVEV, per germline (reference sequence). CDR3 length equals 12 residues.

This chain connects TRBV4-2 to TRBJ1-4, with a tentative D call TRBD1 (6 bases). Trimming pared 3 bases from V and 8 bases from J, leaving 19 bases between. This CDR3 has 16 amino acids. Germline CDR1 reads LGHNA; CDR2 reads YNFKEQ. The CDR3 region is CASSQSPGDSREKLFF. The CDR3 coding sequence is TGTGCCAGCAGCCAGAGCCCAGGGGATTCGCGAGAAAAACTGTTTTTT.

The CDR3 region is CASSLVHGANQPQHF. The DNA for the CDR3 is TGTGCCAGCAGCTTAGTTCATGGGGCCAATCAGCCCCAGCATTTT. This chain links TRBV7-2 with TRBJ1-5; D might be TRBD1 (5 bases). The germline CDR1 and CDR2 sequences are SGHTA and FQGNSA. The CDR3 loop spans 15 amino acids. V shed 1 base and J shed 3 bases, with 10 bases lying between them.

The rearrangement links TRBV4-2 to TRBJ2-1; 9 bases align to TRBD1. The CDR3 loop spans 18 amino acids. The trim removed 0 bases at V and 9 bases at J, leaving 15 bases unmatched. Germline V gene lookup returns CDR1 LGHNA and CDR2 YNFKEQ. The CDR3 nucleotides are TGTGCCAGCAGCCAAGACGGTCCGATCCCGGGACAGGGCTTTGAGCAGTTCTTC. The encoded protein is CASSQDGPIPGQGFEQFF.

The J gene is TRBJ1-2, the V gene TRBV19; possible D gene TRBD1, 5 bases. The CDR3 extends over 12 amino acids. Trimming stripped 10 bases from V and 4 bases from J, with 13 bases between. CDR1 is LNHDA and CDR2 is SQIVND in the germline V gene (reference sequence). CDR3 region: CATLKGLYGYTF. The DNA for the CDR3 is TGTGCCACCCTAAAGGGGCTCTATGGCTACACCTTC. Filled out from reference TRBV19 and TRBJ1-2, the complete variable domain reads DGGITQSPKYLFRKEGQNVTLSCEQNLNHDAMYWYRQDPGQGLRLIYYSQIVNDFQKGDIAEGYSVSREKKESFPLTVTSAQKNPTAFYLCATLKGLYGYTFGSGTRLTVV.

The CDR3 DNA is TGTGCCAGCAGCCGAGGACTAGCGGGAGTTTCAGATACGCAGTATTTT. It translates to CASSRGLAGVSDTQYF. The chain uses TRBV5-6 and TRBJ2-3; 13 nucleotides match TRBD2. The trim removed 4 bases at V and 4 bases at J, leaving 6 bases unmatched. The V gene's germline CDR1 is SGHDT and CDR2 YYEEEE. CDR3 length: 16 amino acids.

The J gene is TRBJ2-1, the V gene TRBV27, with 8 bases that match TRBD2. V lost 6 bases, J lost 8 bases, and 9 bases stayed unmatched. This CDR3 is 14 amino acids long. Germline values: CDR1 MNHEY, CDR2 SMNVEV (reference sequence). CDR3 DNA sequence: TGTGCCAGCAGGCCTGGACTAGCACTGGATGAGCAGTTCTTC. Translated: CASRPGLALDEQFF.

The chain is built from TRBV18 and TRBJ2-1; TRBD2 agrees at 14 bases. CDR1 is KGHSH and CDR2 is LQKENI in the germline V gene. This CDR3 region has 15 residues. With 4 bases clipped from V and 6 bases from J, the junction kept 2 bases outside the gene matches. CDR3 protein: CASSRGLAGGNEQFF. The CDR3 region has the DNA TGTGCCAGCTCACGTGGACTAGCGGGAGGCAATGAGCAGTTCTTC.

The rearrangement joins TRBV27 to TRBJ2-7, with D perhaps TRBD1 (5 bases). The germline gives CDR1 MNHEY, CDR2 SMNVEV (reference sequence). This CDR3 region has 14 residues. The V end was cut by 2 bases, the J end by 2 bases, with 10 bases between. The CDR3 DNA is TGTGCCAGCAGTTTAAGGGGCAGAACCTACGAGCAGTACTTC. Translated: CASSLRGRTYEQYF.

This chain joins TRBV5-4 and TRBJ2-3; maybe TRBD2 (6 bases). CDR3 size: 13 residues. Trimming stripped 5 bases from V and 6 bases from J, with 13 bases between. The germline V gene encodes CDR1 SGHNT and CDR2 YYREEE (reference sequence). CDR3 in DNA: TGTGCCAGCAGGGGGGGTCCTTTGGATACGCAGTATTTT. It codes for CASRGGPLDTQYF.

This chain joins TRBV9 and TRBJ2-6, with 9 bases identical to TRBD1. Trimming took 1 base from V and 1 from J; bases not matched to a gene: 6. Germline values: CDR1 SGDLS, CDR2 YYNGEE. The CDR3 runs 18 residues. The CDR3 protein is CASSVKGQGSSGANVLTF. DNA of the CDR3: TGTGCCAGCAGCGTAAAGGGACAGGGTTCTTCTGGGGCCAACGTCCTGACTTTC.

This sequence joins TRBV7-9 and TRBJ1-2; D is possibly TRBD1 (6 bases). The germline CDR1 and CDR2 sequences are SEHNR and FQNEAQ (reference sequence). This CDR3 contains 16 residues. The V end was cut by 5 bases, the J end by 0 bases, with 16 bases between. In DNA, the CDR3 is TGTGCCAGCAGCAAATGGGCAGGGGAAGCTAACTATGGCTACACCTTC. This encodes CASSKWAGEANYGYTF.

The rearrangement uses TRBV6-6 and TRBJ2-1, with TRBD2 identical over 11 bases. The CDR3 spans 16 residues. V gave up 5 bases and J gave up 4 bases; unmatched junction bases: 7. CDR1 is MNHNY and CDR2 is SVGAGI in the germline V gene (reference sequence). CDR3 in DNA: TGTGCCAGCAGTCCACTAGCGGGAGTCGCGTACAATGAGCAGTTCTTC. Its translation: CASSPLAGVAYNEQFF.

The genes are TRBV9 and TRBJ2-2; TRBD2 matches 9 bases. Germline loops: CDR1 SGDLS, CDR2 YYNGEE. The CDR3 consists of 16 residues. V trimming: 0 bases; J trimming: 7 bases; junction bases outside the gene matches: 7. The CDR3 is CASSVVGTSRDGELFF. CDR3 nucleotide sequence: TGTGCCAGCAGCGTAGTGGGGACTAGCAGAGACGGGGAGCTGTTTTTT.

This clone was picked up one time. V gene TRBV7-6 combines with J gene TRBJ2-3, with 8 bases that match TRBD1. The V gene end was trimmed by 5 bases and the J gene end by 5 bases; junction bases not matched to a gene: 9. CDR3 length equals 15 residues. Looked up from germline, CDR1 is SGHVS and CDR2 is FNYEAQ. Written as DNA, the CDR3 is TGTGCCAGCAGCGTCGGACAGGGTCATTTAGATACGCAGTATTTT. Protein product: CASSVGQGHLDTQYF.

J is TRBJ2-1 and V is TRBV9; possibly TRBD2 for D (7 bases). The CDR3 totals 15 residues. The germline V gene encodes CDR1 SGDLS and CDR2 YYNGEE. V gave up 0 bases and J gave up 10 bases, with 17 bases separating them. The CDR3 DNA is TGTGCCAGCAGCGTAGTTGGCGGGGGCTGGAGGGAGCAGTTCTTC. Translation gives CASSVVGGGWREQFF.

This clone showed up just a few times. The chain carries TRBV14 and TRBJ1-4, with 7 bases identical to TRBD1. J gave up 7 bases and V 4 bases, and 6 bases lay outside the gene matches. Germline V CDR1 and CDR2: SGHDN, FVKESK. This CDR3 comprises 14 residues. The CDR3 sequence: CASSPGQFGEKLFF. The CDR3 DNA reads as TGTGCCAGCAGCCCGGGACAGTTCGGTGAAAAACTGTTTTTT.

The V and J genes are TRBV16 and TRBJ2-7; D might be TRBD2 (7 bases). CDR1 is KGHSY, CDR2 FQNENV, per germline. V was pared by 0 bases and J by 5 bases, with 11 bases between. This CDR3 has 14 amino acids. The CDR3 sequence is CASSQSGAGDEQYF. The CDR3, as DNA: TGTGCCAGCAGCCAATCGGGGGCGGGGGACGAGCAGTACTTC.

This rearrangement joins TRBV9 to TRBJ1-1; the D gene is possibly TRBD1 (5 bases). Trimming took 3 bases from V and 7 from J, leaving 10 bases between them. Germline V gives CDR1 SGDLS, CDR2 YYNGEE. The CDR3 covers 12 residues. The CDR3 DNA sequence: TGTGCCAGCAGCGCGGAGGGGATTGAAGCTTTCTTT. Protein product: CASSAEGIEAFF.

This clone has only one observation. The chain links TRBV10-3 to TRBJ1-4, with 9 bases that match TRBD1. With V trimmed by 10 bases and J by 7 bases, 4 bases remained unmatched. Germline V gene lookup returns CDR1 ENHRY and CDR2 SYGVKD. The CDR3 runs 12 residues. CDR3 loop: CATGTGTEKLFF. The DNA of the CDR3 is TGTGCCACCGGGACAGGGACTGAAAAACTGTTTTTT.

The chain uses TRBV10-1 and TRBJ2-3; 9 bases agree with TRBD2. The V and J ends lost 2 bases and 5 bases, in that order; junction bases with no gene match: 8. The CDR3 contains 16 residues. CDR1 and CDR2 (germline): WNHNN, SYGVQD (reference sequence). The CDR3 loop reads CASSEKASGKLDTQYF. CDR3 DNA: TGCGCCAGCAGTGAGAAGGCTAGCGGGAAACTAGATACGCAGTATTTT.

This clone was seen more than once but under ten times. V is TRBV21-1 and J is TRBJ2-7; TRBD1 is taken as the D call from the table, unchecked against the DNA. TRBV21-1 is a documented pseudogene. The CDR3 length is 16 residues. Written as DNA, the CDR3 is TGTGCCAGCAGCGAACTGACAGGGGAGCCCAACTACGAGCAGTACTTC. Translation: CASSELTGEPNYEQYF.

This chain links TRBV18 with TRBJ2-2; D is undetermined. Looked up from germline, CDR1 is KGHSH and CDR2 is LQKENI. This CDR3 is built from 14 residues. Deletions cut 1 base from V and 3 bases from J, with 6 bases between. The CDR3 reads CASSPRQDTGELFF. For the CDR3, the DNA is TGTGCCAGCTCACCACGGCAAGACACCGGGGAGCTGTTTTTT.

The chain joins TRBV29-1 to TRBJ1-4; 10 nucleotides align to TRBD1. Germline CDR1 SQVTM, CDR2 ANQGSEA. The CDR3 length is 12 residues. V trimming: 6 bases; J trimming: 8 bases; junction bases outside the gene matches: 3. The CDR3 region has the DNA TGCAGCGTCCGGGACAGGGGAGAAAAACTGTTTTTT. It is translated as CSVRDRGEKLFF.

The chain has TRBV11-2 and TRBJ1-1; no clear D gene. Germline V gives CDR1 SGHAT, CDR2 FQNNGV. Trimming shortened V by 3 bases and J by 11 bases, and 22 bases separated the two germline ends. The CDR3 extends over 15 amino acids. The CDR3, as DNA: TGTGCCAGCAGCTTCGACTTATCAGACTCCCTCGGGGCTTTCTTT. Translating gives CASSFDLSDSLGAFF.